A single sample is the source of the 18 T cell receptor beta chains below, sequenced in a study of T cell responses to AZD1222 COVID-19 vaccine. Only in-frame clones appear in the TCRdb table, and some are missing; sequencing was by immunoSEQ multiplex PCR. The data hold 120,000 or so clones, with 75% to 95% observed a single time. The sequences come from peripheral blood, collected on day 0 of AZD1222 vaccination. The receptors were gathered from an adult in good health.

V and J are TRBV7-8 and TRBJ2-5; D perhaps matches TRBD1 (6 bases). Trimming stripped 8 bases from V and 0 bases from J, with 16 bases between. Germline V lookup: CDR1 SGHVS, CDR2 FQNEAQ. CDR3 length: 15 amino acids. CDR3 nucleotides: TGTGCCAGCGGATCAGGGGACACGTACCAAGAGACCCAGTACTTC. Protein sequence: CASGSGDTYQETQYF.

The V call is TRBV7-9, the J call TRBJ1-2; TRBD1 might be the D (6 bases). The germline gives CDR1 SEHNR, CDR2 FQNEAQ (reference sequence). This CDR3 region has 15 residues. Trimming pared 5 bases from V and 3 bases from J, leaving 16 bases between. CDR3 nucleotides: TGTGCCAGCAGCCTTGCGGGGGCGGGAGACTATGGCTACACCTTC. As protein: CASSLAGAGDYGYTF.

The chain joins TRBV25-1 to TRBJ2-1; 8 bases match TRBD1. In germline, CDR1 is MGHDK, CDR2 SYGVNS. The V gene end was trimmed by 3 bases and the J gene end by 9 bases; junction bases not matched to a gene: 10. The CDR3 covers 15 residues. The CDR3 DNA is TGTGCCAGCAGTGACCCGGTGACAGGGGAAACTGAGCAGTTCTTC. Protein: CASSDPVTGETEQFF.

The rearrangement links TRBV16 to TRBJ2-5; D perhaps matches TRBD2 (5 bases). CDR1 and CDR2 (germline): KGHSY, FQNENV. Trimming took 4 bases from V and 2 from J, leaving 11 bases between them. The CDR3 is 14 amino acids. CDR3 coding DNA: TGTGCCAGCAGCCCCGTTCCGGGGCAAGAGACCCAGTACTTC. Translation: CASSPVPGQETQYF.

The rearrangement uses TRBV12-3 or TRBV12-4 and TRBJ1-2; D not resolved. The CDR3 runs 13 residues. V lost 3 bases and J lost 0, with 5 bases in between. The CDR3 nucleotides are TGTGCCAGCAGTTTGGGGACTAACTATGGCTACACCTTC. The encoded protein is CASSLGTNYGYTF.

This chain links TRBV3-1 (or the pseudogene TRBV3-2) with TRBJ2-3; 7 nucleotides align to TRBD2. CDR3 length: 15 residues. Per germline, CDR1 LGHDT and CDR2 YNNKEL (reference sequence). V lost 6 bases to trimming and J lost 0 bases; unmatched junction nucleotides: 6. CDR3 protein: CASSLGAGSTDTQYF. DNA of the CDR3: TGTGCCAGCAGTCTGGGAGCGGGGAGCACAGATACGCAGTATTTT.

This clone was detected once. CDR3 bases: TGTGCCAGCAGTTCGACAGGAGCCTACGAGCAGTACTTC. Protein sequence: CASSSTGAYEQYF. The rearrangement joins TRBV12-3 or TRBV12-4 to TRBJ2-7; D perhaps matches TRBD1 (6 bases). V lost 4 bases, J lost 2 bases, and 9 bases lay in between. This CDR3 is 13 amino acids long.

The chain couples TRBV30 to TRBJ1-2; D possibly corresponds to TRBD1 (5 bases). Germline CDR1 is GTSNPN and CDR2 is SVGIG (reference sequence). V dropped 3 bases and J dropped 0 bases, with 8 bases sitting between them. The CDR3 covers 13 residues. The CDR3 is CAWSWGANYGYTF. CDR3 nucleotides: TGTGCCTGGAGCTGGGGGGCTAACTATGGCTACACCTTC.

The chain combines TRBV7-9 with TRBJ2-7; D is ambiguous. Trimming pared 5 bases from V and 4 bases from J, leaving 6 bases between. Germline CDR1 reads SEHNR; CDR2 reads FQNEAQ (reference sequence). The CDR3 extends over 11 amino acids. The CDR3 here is CASSQQYEQYF. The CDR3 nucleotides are TGTGCCAGCAGCCAACAGTACGAGCAGTACTTC.

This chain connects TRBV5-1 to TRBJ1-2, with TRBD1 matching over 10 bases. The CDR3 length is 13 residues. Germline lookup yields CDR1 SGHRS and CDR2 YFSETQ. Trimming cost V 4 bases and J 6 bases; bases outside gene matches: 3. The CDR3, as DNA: TGCGCCAGCAGCGACAGGGGGCTTAATGGCTACACCTTC. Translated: CASSDRGLNGYTF.

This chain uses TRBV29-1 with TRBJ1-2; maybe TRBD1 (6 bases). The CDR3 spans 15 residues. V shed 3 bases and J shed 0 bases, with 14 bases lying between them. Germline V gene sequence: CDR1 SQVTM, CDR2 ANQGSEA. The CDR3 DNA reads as TGCAGCGTTGATACGACAGGCCGAGCTAACTATGGCTACACCTTC. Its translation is CSVDTTGRANYGYTF.

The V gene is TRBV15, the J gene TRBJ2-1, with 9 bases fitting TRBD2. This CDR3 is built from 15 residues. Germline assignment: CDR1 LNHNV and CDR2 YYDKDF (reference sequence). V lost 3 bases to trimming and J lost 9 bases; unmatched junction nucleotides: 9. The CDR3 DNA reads TGTGCCACCAGCAGGGGACTAGCCCCTGAGGGTGAGCAGTTCTTC. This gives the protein CATSRGLAPEGEQFF.

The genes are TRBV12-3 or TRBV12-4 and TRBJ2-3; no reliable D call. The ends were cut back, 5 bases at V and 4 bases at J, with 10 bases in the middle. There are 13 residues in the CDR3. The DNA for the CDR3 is TGTGCCAGCAGTCCTTCCTCGGCAGATACGCAGTATTTT. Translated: CASSPSSADTQYF.

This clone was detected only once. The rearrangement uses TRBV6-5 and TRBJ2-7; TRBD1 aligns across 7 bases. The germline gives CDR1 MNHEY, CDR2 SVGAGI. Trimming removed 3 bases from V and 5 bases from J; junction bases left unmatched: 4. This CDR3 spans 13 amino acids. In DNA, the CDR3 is TGTGCCAGCAGTTATACAGGGGCGGACGAGCAGTACTTC. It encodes CASSYTGADEQYF.

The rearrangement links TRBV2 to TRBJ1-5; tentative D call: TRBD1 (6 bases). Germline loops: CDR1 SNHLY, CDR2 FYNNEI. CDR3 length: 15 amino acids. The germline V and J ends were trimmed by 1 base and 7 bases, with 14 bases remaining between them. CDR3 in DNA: TGTGCCAGCAGTGAAGAGGGGGAGCTCAGCCAGCCCCAGCATTTT. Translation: CASSEEGELSQPQHF.

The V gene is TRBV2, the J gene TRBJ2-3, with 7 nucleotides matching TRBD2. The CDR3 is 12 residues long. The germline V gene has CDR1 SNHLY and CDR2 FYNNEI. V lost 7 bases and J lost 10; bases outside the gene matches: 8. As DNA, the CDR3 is TGTGCCAGCAAGGGAGGGGAACTCTCGCAGTATTTT. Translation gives CASKGGELSQYF.

The CDR3 sequence: CSVPGSLDEQFF. DNA of the CDR3: TGCAGCGTACCCGGGAGTTTGGATGAGCAGTTCTTC. V usage is TRBV29-1 and J usage is TRBJ2-1, with a tentative D call TRBD2 (6 bases). The CDR3 has 12 residues. Germline-derived CDR1 and CDR2 are SQVTM and ANQGSEA. Trimming removed 6 bases from V and 8 bases from J, with 14 bases in between.

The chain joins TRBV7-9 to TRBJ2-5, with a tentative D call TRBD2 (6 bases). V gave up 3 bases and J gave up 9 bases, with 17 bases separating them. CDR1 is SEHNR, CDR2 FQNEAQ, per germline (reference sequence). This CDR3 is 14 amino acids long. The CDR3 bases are TGTGCCAGCAGCTTTTCTAGCGCCCCCAAGGCCCAGTACTTC. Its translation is CASSFSSAPKAQYF.